The present T cell receptor (beta chain) was sequenced within a study of blood T cells in healthy people across ages. With a J-beta primer mix and a sample-barcoded 5' primer, a second PCR ran 7 to 11 cycles. Every cDNA molecule bore a tag from a template-switch adaptor containing 12 random nucleotides. From the 5' RACE reads, TCRdb called clonotypes with MiXCR, one entry per CDR3 protein. The sample has hundreds of thousands of distinct CDR3 sequences, roughly 64% seen once. General observations from the study: More naive CD4+ cells and higher diversity were found in long-lived than in aged donors. The fall in TCR beta diversity per million T cells was roughly linear with age.

The V segment lost 4 bases and the J segment 2 bases; nucleotides outside the gene matches: 8. This CDR3 has 15 residues. Germline assignment: CDR1 MDHEN and CDR2 SYDVKM. With respect to this clonotype: Its antigen is undetermined.

Total RNA extraction produced at least 6 micrograms (per sample) for the study. This TCR was recovered from a man under 40 in good health. The V gene is TRBV28, the J gene TRBJ2-7, with TRBD2 matching 7 bases. The material sequenced was blood. Here the CDR3 reads CASSSNGGSTYEQYF. The CDR3 nucleotides read TGTGCCAGCAGTTCAAATGGCGGGAGTACCTACGAGCAGTACTTC.